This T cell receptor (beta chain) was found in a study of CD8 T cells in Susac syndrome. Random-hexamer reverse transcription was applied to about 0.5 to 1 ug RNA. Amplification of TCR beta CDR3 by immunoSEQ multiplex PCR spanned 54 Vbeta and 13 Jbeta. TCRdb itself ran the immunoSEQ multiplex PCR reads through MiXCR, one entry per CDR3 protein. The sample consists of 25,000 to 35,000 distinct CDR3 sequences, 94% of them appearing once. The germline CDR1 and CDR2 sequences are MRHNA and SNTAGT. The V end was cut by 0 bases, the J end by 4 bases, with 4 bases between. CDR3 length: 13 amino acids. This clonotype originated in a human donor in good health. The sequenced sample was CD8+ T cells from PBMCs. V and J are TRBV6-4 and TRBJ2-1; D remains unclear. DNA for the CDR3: TGTGCCAGCAGTGACTCCTTTTACAATGAGCAGTTCTTC. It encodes CASSDSFYNEQFF.